Listed below are T cell receptor beta chains from one sample, sequenced in a study of a mutant IDH1 vaccine in newly diagnosed glioma. Their cognate antigens are unknown. This table comes from immunoSEQ multiplex PCR, and its TCRdb copy is limited to in-frame clones, with some not included. Among some 80,000 clones listed, about 85% were seen once. The sequenced sample was PBMCs, obtained from a glioma patient whose treatment included an IDH1 peptide vaccine. These receptors were taken from a woman aged 45-65 years with glioma. Each CDR3 is given with its conserved first and last residue. Fields, in order: clone size, J gene, D gene, V gene, CDR3 DNA, CDR3 protein. The D gene is left open where the match is weak. For some rows the clone size is stated as once, few or many, or as a class when expanded; others skip it.

NA,TRBJ1-2,TRBD1,TRBV5-1,TGCGCCAGCAGCTCGGGACAGGCCCTAGGAGGCTACACCTTC,CASSSGQALGGYTF
NA,TRBJ2-7,TRBD1,TRBV9,TGTGCCAGCAGCATCGGGACAGGGCCTTCCTACGAGCAGTACTTC,CASSIGTGPSYEQYF
NA,TRBJ2-7,NA,TRBV7-8,TGTGCCAGCAGCTTAGTGGGTCTAGCGCTAGGGGAGCAGTACTTC,CASSLVGLALGEQYF
NA,TRBJ2-2,TRBD2,TRBV9,TGTGCCAGCAGCTCCATAGCGGGAGGGCCCGGGGAGCTGTTTTTT,CASSSIAGGPGELFF
few,TRBJ1-4,NA,TRBV5-1,TGCGCCAGCAGCTCGGGCAGGGGCTATGAAAAACTGTTTTTT,CASSSGRGYEKLFF
NA,TRBJ1-5,NA,TRBV12-5,TGTGCTAGTGGTTCGATAAATCAGCCCCAGCATTTT,CASGSINQPQHF
NA,TRBJ2-5,NA,TRBV19,TGTGCCAGTAGTCCCCAGGGTAAAGAGACCCAGTACTTC,CASSPQGKETQYF
NA,TRBJ2-3,TRBD2,TRBV5-8,TGTGCCAGCAGCCTCGGACTAGCGACAGATACGCAGTATTTT,CASSLGLATDTQYF
NA,TRBJ2-6,NA,TRBV18,TGTGCCAGCTCACCACAGGGGGATAGCTCTGGGGCCAACGTCCTGACTTTC,CASSPQGDSSGANVLTF
once,TRBJ2-7,TRBD2,TRBV7-2,TGTGCCAGCAGCTCAGGACTAGCGGGAGTCTACGAGCAGTACTTC,CASSSGLAGVYEQYF
NA,TRBJ2-5,TRBD2,TRBV19,TGTGCCAGTAGTAGGGGACTAGCGGGCCTCCAAGAGACCCAGTACTTC,CASSRGLAGLQETQYF
NA,TRBJ1-5,NA,TRBV4-1,TGCGCCAGCAGCCCCGGACAGTCGTATAGCAATCAGCCCCAGCATTTT,CASSPGQSYSNQPQHF
NA,TRBJ2-1,TRBD2,TRBV12-5,TGTGCTAGTGGTCGGGAGGCCTATTACAATGAGCAGTTCTTC,CASGREAYYNEQFF
NA,TRBJ2-5,NA,TRBV7-9,TGTGCCAGCAGCATCGGGGCTAAGGAGACCCAGTACTTC,CASSIGAKETQYF
NA,TRBJ2-1,NA,TRBV7-8,TGTGCCAGCAGCTTACAGTTGACCAATGAGCAGTTCTTC,CASSLQLTNEQFF
NA,TRBJ1-2,NA,TRBV6-5,TGTGCCAGCAGGGAAGCCACCAGAGACTATGGCTACACCTTC,CASREATRDYGYTF
once,TRBJ2-1,NA,TRBV2,TGTGCCAGCAGTGGAGCGACAGTTCCGGTTGATGAGCAGTTCTTC,CASSGATVPVDEQFF
NA,TRBJ2-3,TRBD1,TRBV7-2,TGTGCCAGCAGCTTAGTGGGACAGGGGGCGCCCGCAGATACGCAGTATTTT,CASSLVGQGAPADTQYF
NA,TRBJ1-1,NA,TRBV19,TGTGCCAGTAGTATTCTGGGGAGAAACACTGAAGCTTTCTTT,CASSILGRNTEAFF
once,TRBJ1-2,NA,TRBV6-6,TGTGCCAGCACACGGAGACAGTTCAACTATGGCTACACCTTC,CASTRRQFNYGYTF
NA,TRBJ2-7,NA,TRBV4-1,TGCGCCAGCAGCCAAGATTGGGGCGCCTACGAGCAGTACTTC,CASSQDWGAYEQYF
once,TRBJ2-3,NA,TRBV7-3,TGTGCCAGCAGCTCTCGCATCACAGATACGCAGTATTTT,CASSSRITDTQYF